Reported below is one T cell receptor (beta chain). The data are from a study of blood T cell repertoires in COVID-19. Looking at the study overall: Acute-phase and convalescent COVID-19 samples originated in the United States, Italy and Spain.

Trimming took 0 bases from V and 3 from J, leaving 6 bases between them. The CDR3 has 14 residues. The germline CDR1 and CDR2 sequences are SGHNT and YYREEE (reference sequence). The assay was immunoSEQ multiplex PCR, and TCRdb's table has in-frame clones only and misses some. The sample has under 85,000 clones; 85% to 90% are singletons. The source of this sequence is a man aged 70-80 years with active or convalescent COVID-19. The chain links TRBV5-4 to TRBJ2-2; D call uncertain. Sequenced sample: peripheral blood. Written as DNA, the CDR3 is TGTGCCAGCAGCTTGGCTACCCACACCGGGGAGCTGTTTTTT. It is translated as CASSLATHTGELFF.